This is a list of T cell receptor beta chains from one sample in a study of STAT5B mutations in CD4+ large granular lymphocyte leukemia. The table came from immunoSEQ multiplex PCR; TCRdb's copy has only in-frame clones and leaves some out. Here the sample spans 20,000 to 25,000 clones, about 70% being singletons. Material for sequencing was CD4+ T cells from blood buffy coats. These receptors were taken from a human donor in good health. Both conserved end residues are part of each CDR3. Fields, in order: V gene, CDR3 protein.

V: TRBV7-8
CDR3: CASAGGRGSYNEQFF

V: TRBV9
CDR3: CASSPPGLAGGFGETQYF

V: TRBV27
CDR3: CASSLNPPVTQYF

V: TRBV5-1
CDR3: CASSPDGGSVQPQHF

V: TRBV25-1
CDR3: CASSLPGTFSGNTIYF

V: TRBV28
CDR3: CARSDRAGGYTF

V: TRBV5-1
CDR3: CASSTGQGGPGNTIYF

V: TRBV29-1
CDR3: CSVELSGTSGSDEQYF

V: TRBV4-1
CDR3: CASSQETGRGNSPLHF

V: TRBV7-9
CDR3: CASGVDPPGQPQHF

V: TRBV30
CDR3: CAWTPGLSGNTIYF

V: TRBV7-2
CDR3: CASSTDRVGETQYF

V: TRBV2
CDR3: CASTREGQGRRAFF

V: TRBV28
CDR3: CASSLSAGIGNNEQFF

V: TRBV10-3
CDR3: CAISAHNDRGHEQFF

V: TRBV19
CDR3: CASSLEGRGGNTIYF

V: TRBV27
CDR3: CASSLIRLAGDEQFF

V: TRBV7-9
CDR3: CASTEALTGTANSPLHF

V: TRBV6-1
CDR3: CASSEERDFQPQHF

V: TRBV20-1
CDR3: CSAHGANVLTF

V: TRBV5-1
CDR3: CASSSSGSSGANVLTF

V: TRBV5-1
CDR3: CASSYNDRTDTQYF

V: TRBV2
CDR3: CASSERASGGAVEQFF

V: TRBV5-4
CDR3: CASSQGADYGYTF

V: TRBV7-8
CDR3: CASSTKVSGGIDTNNEQFF